The 17 T cell receptor beta chains below all came from one sample that was sequenced in a study of T cells in Graves' hyperthyroidism and ophthalmopathy. Template material for amplifying TCR beta CDR3 regions consisted of RNA transcripts. A first-round RT-PCR of the TCR CDR3 used the HTBI primer set. TCRdb re-called the multiplex PCR reads through MiXCR, storing one row per CDR3 protein. The table has some 350,000 distinct CDR3 sequences, 13% to 15% seen once. Sequenced input: blood. All receptors come from a woman aged 55-75 years with Graves' ophthalmopathy.

CDR3 DNA: TGTGCCAGCAGTGACAACAAGGGGGATACGCAGTATTTT. Protein sequence: CASSDNKGDTQYF. V is TRBV6-4 and J is TRBJ2-3; weak D call: TRBD1 (5 bases). V was trimmed by 2 bases and J by 6 bases, leaving 9 bases between them. Germline V gene sequence: CDR1 MRHNA, CDR2 SNTAGT. The CDR3 is 13 amino acids.

This clonotype was seen ten or more times. The junction and the germline gene differ at one end; a read error may be behind it. This chain uses TRBV7-3 with TRBJ2-3, with 11 bases identical to TRBD2. CDR1 and CDR2 (germline): SGHTA, FQGTGA. The CDR3 covers 15 residues. CDR3 sequence (DNA): TGTGCCAGCAGCGTAACTAGCGGGAGCGGGAATACGCAGTATTTT. This translates into CASSVTSGSGNTQYF.

This clonotype came up a few times. This chain connects TRBV20-1 to TRBJ2-7; D possibly corresponds to TRBD2 (6 bases). Looked up from germline, CDR1 is DFQATT and CDR2 is SNEGSKA (reference sequence). The CDR3 consists of 15 residues. Trimming cost V 1 base and J 7 bases, with 20 bases left between them. For the CDR3, the DNA is TGCAGTGCTAGAGGTTTATTACGGGAGAAAGAGGAGCAGTACTTC. Protein product: CSARGLLREKEEQYF.

This clonotype occurred many times. The chain is built from TRBV5-1 and TRBJ1-1; D remains unclear. V was shortened by 0 bases and J by 6 bases, with 12 bases between the two germline ends. The CDR3 spans 14 residues. Germline V gene lookup returns CDR1 SGHRS and CDR2 YFSETQ. CDR3 nucleotide sequence: TGCGCCAGCAGCTTGGCGCGGGCGACCGCTGAAGCTTTCTTT. This sequence encodes CASSLARATAEAFF. The complete variable domain, with remaining parts taken from reference TRBV5-1 and TRBJ1-1, reads KAGVTQTPRYLIKTRGQQVTLSCSPISGHRSVSWYQQTPGQGLQFLFEYFSETQRNKGNFPGRFSGRQFSNSRSEMNVSTLELGDSALYLCASSLARATAEAFFGQGTRLTVV.

The rearrangement joins TRBV10-3 to TRBJ2-5, with D maybe TRBD2 (6 bases). The CDR3 totals 13 residues. Germline lookup yields CDR1 ENHRY and CDR2 SYGVKD. V gave up 9 bases and J gave up 5 bases, with 16 bases separating them. The CDR3 region has the DNA TGTGCCATGGCCGGGAGCCCGAGGGAGACCCAGTACTTC. Its protein is CAMAGSPRETQYF.

This clonotype came up many times. The gene calls are TRBV11-1 and TRBJ1-5; 7 positions match TRBD1. The CDR3 is 21 residues long. The V segment lost 0 bases and the J segment 6 bases; nucleotides outside the gene matches: 23. The germline V gene encodes CDR1 SGHAT and CDR2 FQDESV (reference sequence). The CDR3 DNA reads as TGTGCCAGCAGCTTAGCGAACGCGACAGGGAAGGGAGCGGCGGGGGGTCAGCCCCAGCATTTT. Residues: CASSLANATGKGAAGGQPQHF.

The chain couples TRBV6-1 to TRBJ2-3, with 7 bases lining up with TRBD2. Germline loops: CDR1 MNHNS, CDR2 SASEGT. The junction had 9 bases not matched to a gene; V was cut back by 7 bases and J by 2 bases. The CDR3 extends over 15 amino acids. The CDR3 region has the DNA TGTGCCAGCAAGCCGAGGGAGGGCTTCACAGATACGCAGTATTTT. Translated: CASKPREGFTDTQYF.

This clonotype was seen only once. The chain combines TRBV15 with TRBJ2-7, with 9 bases identical to TRBD2. With V trimmed by 2 bases and J by 7 bases, 3 bases remained unmatched. CDR3 size: 13 residues. CDR1 is LNHNV, CDR2 YYDKDF, per germline (reference sequence). Written as DNA, the CDR3 is TGTGCCACCAGCAGAATAGCGGGAGAGGAGCAGTACTTC. Its translation is CATSRIAGEEQYF.

The V gene is TRBV28, the J gene TRBJ1-5; D might be TRBD1 (6 bases). Germline CDR1 MDHEN, CDR2 SYDVKM. CDR3 size: 16 residues. V lost 6 bases and J lost 6, with 21 bases in between. The CDR3, as DNA: TGTGCCAGCAGACTGGGCGCAGGGGATATGAGTCAGCCCCAGCATTTT. It codes for CASRLGAGDMSQPQHF.

This clonotype was detected only a few times. The chain couples TRBV20-1 to TRBJ2-7, with TRBD1 as a possible D gene (6 bases). Germline lookup yields CDR1 DFQATT and CDR2 SNEGSKA (reference sequence). The CDR3 sequence is 15 residues long. Trimming shortened V by 5 bases and J by 2 bases, and 19 bases separated the two germline ends. DNA of the CDR3: TGCAGTGCTGACTCCAACCGGGACATGCCCTACGAGCAGTACTTC. It specifies CSADSNRDMPYEQYF.

This clonotype was detected a few times. The chain uses TRBV7-9 and TRBJ2-7; D is ambiguous. The CDR3 covers 13 residues. V lost 8 bases, J lost 5 bases, and 16 bases lay in between. Germline CDR1 SEHNR, CDR2 FQNEAQ (reference sequence). In DNA form, the CDR3 reads TGTGCCAGCTCCCCGGTTGGGGTTCACGAGCAGTACTTC. Amino acid sequence: CASSPVGVHEQYF.

The table lists this clonotype with many counts. This chain uses TRBV15 with TRBJ2-7; no clear D. The CDR3 has 15 amino acids. The germline V and J ends were trimmed by 0 bases and 2 bases, with 11 bases remaining between them. The germline V gene encodes CDR1 LNHNV and CDR2 YYDKDF (reference sequence). The CDR3 is CATSRDQDSTYEQYF. The CDR3 DNA follows: TGTGCCACCAGCAGAGATCAAGACTCGACCTACGAGCAGTACTTC.

This clonotype was seen ten or more times. The V and J genes are TRBV7-2 and TRBJ2-1; TRBD2 matches 13 bases. The J segment lost 6 bases and the V segment lost 1 base, leaving 3 bases of the junction unmatched. The CDR3 is made up of 16 amino acids. The germline gives CDR1 SGHTA, CDR2 FQGNSA. CDR3 amino acids: CASSLGGTSGINEQFF. The CDR3 DNA reads as TGTGCCAGCAGCTTAGGTGGGACTAGCGGGATCAATGAGCAGTTCTTC.

This clonotype was found many times. V gene TRBV5-1 combines with J gene TRBJ2-7; 9 bases are a match to TRBD2. The CDR3 spans 15 residues. Germline-derived CDR1 and CDR2 are SGHRS and YFSETQ. V dropped 0 bases and J dropped 7; count of bases not matched to a gene: 8. The CDR3: CASSLVAGGPKEQYF. CDR3 DNA sequence: TGCGCCAGCAGCTTGGTCGCGGGAGGGCCGAAAGAGCAGTACTTC.

This clonotype was recorded at least ten times. This sequence joins TRBV7-9 and TRBJ2-7; perhaps D is TRBD1 or TRBD2 (5 bases each). From germline, CDR1 is SEHNR and CDR2 FQNEAQ (reference sequence). This CDR3 is 15 amino acids long. Trimming stripped 5 bases from V and 2 bases from J, with 16 bases between. The CDR3 here is CASSSRDRIPYEQYF. The CDR3 DNA follows: TGTGCCAGCAGCAGCCGGGACCGAATCCCCTACGAGCAGTACTTC.

The J gene is TRBJ2-1, the V gene TRBV6-1, with TRBD2 matching over 8 bases. V trimming: 2 bases; J trimming: 9 bases; junction bases outside the gene matches: 9. This CDR3 comprises 15 residues. Germline V CDR1 and CDR2: MNHNS, SASEGT. CDR3 bases: TGTGCCAGCAGTGAATTGGGACTAGTACGGCGTGAGCAGTTCTTC. Protein sequence: CASSELGLVRREQFF.

This clonotype was counted at least ten times. The chain's CDR3 is CASSSRGTYNEQFF. CDR3 nucleotides: TGTGCCAGCAGCTCAAGGGGGACCTACAATGAGCAGTTCTTC. The chain uses TRBV11-2 and TRBJ2-1; the D gene is possibly TRBD1 (6 bases). V dropped 4 bases and J dropped 2 bases, with 9 bases sitting between them. Germline V gives CDR1 SGHAT, CDR2 FQNNGV. CDR3 length: 14 residues.